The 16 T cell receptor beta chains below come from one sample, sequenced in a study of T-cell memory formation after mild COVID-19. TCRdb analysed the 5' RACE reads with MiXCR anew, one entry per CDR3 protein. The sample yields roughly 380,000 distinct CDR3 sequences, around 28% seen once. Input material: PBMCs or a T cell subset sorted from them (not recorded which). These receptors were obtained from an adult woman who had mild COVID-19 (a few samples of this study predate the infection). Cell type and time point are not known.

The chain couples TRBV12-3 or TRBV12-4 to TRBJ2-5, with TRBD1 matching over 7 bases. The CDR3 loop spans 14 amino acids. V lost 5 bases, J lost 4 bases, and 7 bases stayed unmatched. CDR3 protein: CASSANRGGETQYF. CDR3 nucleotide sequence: TGTGCCAGCAGTGCAAACAGGGGTGGAGAGACCCAGTACTTC.

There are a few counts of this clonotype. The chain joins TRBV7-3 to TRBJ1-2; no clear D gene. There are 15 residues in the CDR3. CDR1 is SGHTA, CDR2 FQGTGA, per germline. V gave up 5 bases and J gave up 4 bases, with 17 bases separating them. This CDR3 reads CASSTGGHLPYGYTF. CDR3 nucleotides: TGTGCCAGCAGCACCGGAGGGCACCTTCCCTATGGCTACACCTTC.

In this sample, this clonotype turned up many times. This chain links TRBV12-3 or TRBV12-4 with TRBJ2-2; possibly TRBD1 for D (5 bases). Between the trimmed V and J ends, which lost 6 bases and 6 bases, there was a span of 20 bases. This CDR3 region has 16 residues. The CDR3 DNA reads TGTGCCAGCAGCCCCCTGGGGCCCGCTCCCGCCGGGGAGCTGTTTTTT. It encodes CASSPLGPAPAGELFF.

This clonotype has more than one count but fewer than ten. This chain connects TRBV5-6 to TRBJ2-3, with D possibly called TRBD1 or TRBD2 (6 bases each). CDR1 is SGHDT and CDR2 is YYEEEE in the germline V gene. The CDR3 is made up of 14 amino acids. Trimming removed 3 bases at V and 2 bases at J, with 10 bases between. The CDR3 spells CASSWRDNTDTQYF. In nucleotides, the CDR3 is TGTGCCAGCAGCTGGAGGGACAACACAGATACGCAGTATTTT.

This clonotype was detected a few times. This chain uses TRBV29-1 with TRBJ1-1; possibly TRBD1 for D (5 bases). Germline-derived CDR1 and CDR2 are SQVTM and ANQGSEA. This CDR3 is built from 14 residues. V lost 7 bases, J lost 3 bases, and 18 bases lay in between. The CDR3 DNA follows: TGCAGCGCCAGAAGGGGTTTTGGGGACACTGAAGCTTTCTTT. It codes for CSARRGFGDTEAFF.

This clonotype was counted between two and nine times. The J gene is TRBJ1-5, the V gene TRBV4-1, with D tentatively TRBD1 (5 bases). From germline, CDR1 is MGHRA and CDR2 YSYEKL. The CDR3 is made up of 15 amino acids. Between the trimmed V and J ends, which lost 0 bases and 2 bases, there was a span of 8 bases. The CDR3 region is CASSQDRVRNQPQHF. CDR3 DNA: TGCGCCAGCAGCCAAGACAGGGTACGCAATCAGCCCCAGCATTTT.

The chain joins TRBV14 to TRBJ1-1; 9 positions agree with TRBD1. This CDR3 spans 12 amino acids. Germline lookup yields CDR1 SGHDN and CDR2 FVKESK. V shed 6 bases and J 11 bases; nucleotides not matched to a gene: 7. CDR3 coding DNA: TGTGCCAGCAGACTCGGGACAGGGCGGGCTTTCTTT. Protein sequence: CASRLGTGRAFF.

CDR3 coding DNA: TGTGCCAGCAGCCAATCGTCTAGCGGGGGTACGGAGACCCAGTACTTC. Translating it yields CASSQSSSGGTETQYF. The chain employs TRBV3-1 and TRBJ2-5; TRBD2 agrees at 10 bases. The CDR3 contains 16 residues. Germline CDR1 reads LGHDT; CDR2 reads YNNKEL (reference sequence). Trimming at V came to 2 bases and at J to 5 bases, leaving 8 bases not matched to a gene.

The DNA of the CDR3 is TGCGCCAGCAGCCAAGGGGGCCCAGGGGCTCATGATTCACCCCTCCACTTT. This encodes CASSQGGPGAHDSPLHF. The genes are TRBV4-3 and TRBJ1-6; TRBD1 is a possible D gene (6 bases). CDR3 length equals 17 residues. Germline CDR1 is LGHNA and CDR2 is YSLEER. V was clipped by 1 base and J by 8 bases, with 18 bases between them.

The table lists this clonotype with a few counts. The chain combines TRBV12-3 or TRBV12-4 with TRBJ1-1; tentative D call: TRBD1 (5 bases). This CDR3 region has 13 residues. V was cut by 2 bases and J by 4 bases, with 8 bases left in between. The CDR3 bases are TGTGCCAGCAGTTTAAATCAGGGCACTGAAGCTTTCTTT. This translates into CASSLNQGTEAFF.

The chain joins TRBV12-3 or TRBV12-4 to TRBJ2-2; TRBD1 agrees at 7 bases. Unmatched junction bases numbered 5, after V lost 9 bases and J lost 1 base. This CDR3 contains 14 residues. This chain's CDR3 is CASKRGLNTGELFF. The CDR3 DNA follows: TGTGCCAGTAAGAGGGGGCTGAACACCGGGGAGCTGTTTTTT.

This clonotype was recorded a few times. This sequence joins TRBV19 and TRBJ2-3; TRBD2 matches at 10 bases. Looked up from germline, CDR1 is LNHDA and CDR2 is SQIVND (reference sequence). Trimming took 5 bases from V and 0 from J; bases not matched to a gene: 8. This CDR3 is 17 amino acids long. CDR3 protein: CASSGGLARKSTDTQYF. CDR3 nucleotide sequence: TGTGCCAGTAGTGGGGGACTAGCGAGAAAAAGCACAGATACGCAGTATTTT.

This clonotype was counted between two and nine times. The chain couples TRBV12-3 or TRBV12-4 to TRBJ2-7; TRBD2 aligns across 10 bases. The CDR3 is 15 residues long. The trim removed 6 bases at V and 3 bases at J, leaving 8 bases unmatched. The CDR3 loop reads CASSPQTSGYYEQYF. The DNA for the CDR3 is TGTGCCAGCAGCCCTCAGACTAGCGGGTACTACGAGCAGTACTTC.

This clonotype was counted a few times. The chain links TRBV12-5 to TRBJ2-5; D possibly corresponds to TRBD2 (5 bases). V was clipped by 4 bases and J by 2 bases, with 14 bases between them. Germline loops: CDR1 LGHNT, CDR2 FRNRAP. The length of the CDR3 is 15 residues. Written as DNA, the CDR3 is TGTGCTAGTGGTTCCACTCTAGCAGCTCAAGAGACCCAGTACTTC. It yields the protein CASGSTLAAQETQYF.

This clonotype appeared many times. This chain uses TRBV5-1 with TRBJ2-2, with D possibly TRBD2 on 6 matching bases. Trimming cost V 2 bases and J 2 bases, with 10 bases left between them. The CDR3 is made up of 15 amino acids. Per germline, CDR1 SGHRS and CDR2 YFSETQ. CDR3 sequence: CASSFSGTNTGELFF. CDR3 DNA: TGCGCCAGCAGCTTCTCCGGGACTAACACCGGGGAGCTGTTTTTT. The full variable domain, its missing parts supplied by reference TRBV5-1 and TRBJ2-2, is KAGVTQTPRYLIKTRGQQVTLSCSPISGHRSVSWYQQTPGQGLQFLFEYFSETQRNKGNFPGRFSGRQFSNSRSEMNVSTLELGDSALYLCASSFSGTNTGELFFGEGSRLTVL.

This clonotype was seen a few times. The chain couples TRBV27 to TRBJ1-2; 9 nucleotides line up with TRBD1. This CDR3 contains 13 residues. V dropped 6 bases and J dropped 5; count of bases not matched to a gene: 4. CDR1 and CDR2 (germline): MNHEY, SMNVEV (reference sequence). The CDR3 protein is CASRQGAAYGYTF. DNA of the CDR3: TGTGCCAGCAGACAGGGGGCGGCTTATGGCTACACCTTC.